These 19 T cell receptor beta chains share one sample of origin, sequenced in a study of CXCR3-negative and CXCR3-positive naive CD8 T cells. Via 5' RACE with UMI labels, TRB cDNA libraries were prepared. TCRdb reprocessed the 5' RACE reads and stores each CDR3 protein as one record, lacking DNA. In total, the table holds tens of thousands of distinct CDR3 sequences. Sequences were obtained from memory CD8+ T cells from blood. These receptors were obtained from a human donor in good health. Some clones in this sample may be carry-over from other donors' samples.

The V gene is TRBV6-2 or TRBV6-3, the J gene TRBJ2-3; the D call from TCRdb, TRBD2, cannot be confirmed without DNA. The CDR3 is 15 amino acids. Germline CDR1 reads MNHEY; CDR2 reads SVGEGT. CDR3 sequence: CASSYSGGVTDTQYF.

This chain connects TRBV5-1 to TRBJ2-3; the D call of TRBD1 rests on TCRdb alone, since no DNA is present to check it. The CDR3 extends over 16 amino acids. Germline CDR1 reads SGHRS; CDR2 reads YFSETQ. CDR3 region: CASSLGDRERSDTQYF.

This chain joins TRBV29-1 and TRBJ2-1; the D gene TCRdb calls, TRBD2, cannot be checked with no DNA. The CDR3 runs to 12 residues. CDR1 and CDR2 from the germline V gene are SQVTM and ANQGSEA. Here the CDR3 reads CSAVGPFGEQFF.

V gene TRBV7-7 combines with J gene TRBJ2-1; TCRdb proposes TRBD1, but this gene call is untestable without DNA. CDR3 size: 14 residues. Germline CDR1 and CDR2: SSHAT and FNYEAQ (reference sequence). CDR3 sequence reads: CASSGGDRHNEQFF.

The rearrangement links TRBV7-9 to TRBJ1-2. Germline CDR1 reads SEHNR; CDR2 reads FQNEAQ (reference sequence). This CDR3 contains 14 residues. This CDR3 reads CASSLITAVMGYTF.

The rearrangement joins TRBV29-1 to TRBJ2-3; as DNA is missing, the TRBD1 call by TCRdb cannot be tested. The CDR3 covers 16 residues. Germline-derived CDR1 and CDR2 are SQVTM and ANQGSEA. CDR3 loop: CSAAPTGDLSTDTQYF.

The V call is TRBV10-3, the J call TRBJ2-7; as DNA is missing, the TRBD1 call by TCRdb cannot be tested. This CDR3 contains 13 residues. Germline-derived CDR1 and CDR2 are ENHRY and SYGVKD. The CDR3 here is CAISDPGAQEQYF.

The chain is built from TRBV5-1 and TRBJ2-7. The CDR3 loop spans 12 amino acids. The V gene's germline CDR1 is SGHRS and CDR2 YFSETQ. The CDR3 here is CASSLDLDEQYF.

V is TRBV29-1 and J is TRBJ1-5; the TCRdb D gene call, TRBD1, has no DNA to confirm it. This CDR3 spans 18 amino acids. Germline CDR1 SQVTM, CDR2 ANQGSEA. The CDR3 loop is CSDTDRGSSRGRNQPQHF.

The genes are TRBV20-1 and TRBJ2-7; TCRdb reports TRBD1, a call that lacks DNA to check it against. This CDR3 is built from 15 residues. In germline, CDR1 is DFQATT, CDR2 SNEGSKA (reference sequence). The CDR3 protein is CSARAYRNSSYEQYF.

The genes are TRBV7-9 and TRBJ2-7; lacking DNA, the TRBD1 call made by TCRdb goes unchecked. The CDR3 loop spans 13 amino acids. Germline loops: CDR1 SEHNR, CDR2 FQNEAQ (reference sequence). CDR3 in amino acids: CASSDPGGWEQYF.

The CDR3 spells CASSLSQGAFGDQPQHF. The rearrangement joins TRBV7-9 to TRBJ1-5; there is no DNA to check the TCRdb D call of TRBD1. Germline V lookup: CDR1 SEHNR, CDR2 FQNEAQ (reference sequence). CDR3 length: 17 amino acids. The full variable domain, its missing parts supplied by reference TRBV7-9 and TRBJ1-5, is DTGVSQNPRHKITKRGQNVTFRCDPISEHNRLYWYRQTLGQGPEFLTYFQNEAQLEKSRLLSDRFSAERPKGSFSTLEIQRTEQGDSAMYLCASSLSQGAFGDQPQHFGDGTRLSIL.

The V gene is TRBV7-6, the J gene TRBJ2-3. This CDR3 is built from 12 residues. Germline assignment: CDR1 SGHVS and CDR2 FNYEAQ. The CDR3 region is CASSLGTDTQYF.

The V call is TRBV29-1, the J call TRBJ1-3; TCRdb outputs TRBD1, but without DNA this stays unchecked. Looked up from germline, CDR1 is SQVTM and CDR2 is ANQGSEA. This CDR3 is built from 14 residues. The chain's CDR3 is CSVSQADSGNTIYF.

The chain carries TRBV12-3 or TRBV12-4 and TRBJ2-1. There are 13 residues in the CDR3. CDR3 residues: CASRASSYNEQFF.

V usage is TRBV28 and J usage is TRBJ2-5; TCRdb indicates TRBD2, and absent DNA this call remains unverified. Germline CDR1 reads MDHEN; CDR2 reads SYDVKM. The CDR3 covers 16 residues. The CDR3 sequence is CASSLRREGREETQYF.

V and J are TRBV6-6 and TRBJ1-2. This CDR3 contains 14 residues. CDR1 and CDR2 (germline): MNHNY, SVGAGI (reference sequence). This chain's CDR3 is CASSYSDLNYGYTF.

The chain links TRBV6-5 to TRBJ2-3; TCRdb gives TRBD1 as the D gene, but with no DNA this cannot be confirmed. Germline V gene sequence: CDR1 MNHEY, CDR2 SVGAGI. This CDR3 contains 16 residues. CDR3 residues: CASSYYLAGATDTQYF.

The V and J genes are TRBV12-3 or TRBV12-4 and TRBJ1-2; TCRdb calls TRBD1, which cannot be checked without DNA. The CDR3 has 13 amino acids. CDR3 sequence: CASSFSGGIGYTF.